This T cell receptor (beta chain) was profiled in a study of blood T cell repertoires in COVID-19. The wider study: There were acute and convalescent COVID-19 samples, and they came from the United States, Italy and Spain.

In the original workflow: Amplifying reference gene primers gave estimates of nucleated cell counts. Produced via immunoSEQ multiplex PCR; TCRdb's table is partial and in-frame only. That table gives V, J and clone size, and the DNA gave D and trimming. The data show roughly 120,000 clones, with about 90% seen just once and around 4.1% held by the top ten. The CDR3 contains 13 residues. Enrolment of Seattle patients took place during active infection, and they were followed longitudinally. This sequence originates from a woman aged 55-75 years with COVID-19, enrolled during active disease. Sequenced input: peripheral blood. The chain combines TRBV21-1 with TRBJ2-5; whether TRBD2, the table's D call, matches the DNA was not checked. TRBV21-1 constitutes a pseudogene. In nucleotides, the CDR3 is TGTGCCCTGAGTGGGGGGGGCCAAGAGACCCAGTACTTC. Protein sequence: CALSGGGQETQYF.